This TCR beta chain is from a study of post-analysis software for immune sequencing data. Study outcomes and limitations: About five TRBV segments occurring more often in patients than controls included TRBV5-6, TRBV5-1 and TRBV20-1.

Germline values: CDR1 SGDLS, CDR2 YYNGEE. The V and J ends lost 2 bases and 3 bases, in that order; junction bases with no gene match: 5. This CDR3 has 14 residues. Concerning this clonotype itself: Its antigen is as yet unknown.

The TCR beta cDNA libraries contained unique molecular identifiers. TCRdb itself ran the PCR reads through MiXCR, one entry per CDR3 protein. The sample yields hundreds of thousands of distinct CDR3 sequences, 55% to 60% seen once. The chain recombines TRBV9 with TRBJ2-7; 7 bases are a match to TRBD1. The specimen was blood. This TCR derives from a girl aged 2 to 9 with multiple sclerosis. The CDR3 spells CASSVRRDSYEQYF. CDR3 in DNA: TGTGCCAGCAGCGTCCGCCGGGACAGCTACGAGCAGTACTTC.